This T cell receptor beta chain was sequenced for a study of CD8 T cells in ankylosing spondylitis. On this clonotype itself: Its cognate antigen is unknown.

Study-wide points: CD8+ disease-linked clones were present at relatively low frequencies in blood. Matched ankylosing spondylitis synovial fluid reportedly showed significant enrichment of disease-linked clones. Blood from ankylosing spondylitis patients appeared to carry a characteristic roughly 8-variant TCR beta motif.

Quantitative molecular-barcoded 5'-RACE generated the TCR beta libraries. TCRdb itself ran the 5' RACE reads through MiXCR, one entry per CDR3 protein. The sample includes 130,000 or so distinct CDR3 sequences, over 6.5% of them seen just once. The CDR3 loop spans 15 amino acids. The germline gives CDR1 LNHDA, CDR2 SQIVND (reference sequence). The V gene end was trimmed by 9 bases and the J gene end by 1 base; junction bases not matched to a gene: 11. This chain joins TRBV19 and TRBJ1-1, with 7 bases identical to TRBD1. Sequences were obtained from blood, either unsorted or a sorted T cell fraction (not recorded which). The receptor was isolated from a male donor with ankylosing spondylitis or in good health (not recorded which). CDR3 DNA: TGTGCCAGCCATCACAGGGGCTATGGGAACACTGAAGCTTTCTTT. It codes for CASHHRGYGNTEAFF.